A selection of T cell receptor beta chains follows, all from one sample in a study of cytomegalovirus exposure and HLA in healthy donors. Assay used: immunoSEQ multiplex PCR; TCRdb lists only in-frame clones, some missing. The sample includes 70,000 to 95,000 clones, roughly 81% of them seen just once. The sequencing sample was made of PBMCs. The receptors shown here come from a woman aged 18-29 years in good health and CMV-seropositive. Both conserved end residues are part of each CDR3. The order of the fields is clone size, V gene, J gene, CDR3 length, D gene, CDR3 protein, CDR3 DNA. D genes are given only for firm matches. Clone size, where shown, is once, few, many, or a class for clones that have expanded.

>-|TRBV11-2|TRBJ2-5|14|-
CASSRNTNQETQYF
TGTGCCAGCAGCCGAAACACAAACCAAGAGACCCAGTACTTC
>few|TRBV10-2|TRBJ2-7|17|-
CANLTGRAGERKDEQYF
TGCGCCAACCTTACAGGGCGGGCGGGAGAGCGGAAGGACGAGCAGTACTTC
>-|TRBV13|TRBJ1-4|17|-
CASSLGTTQTTNEKLFF
TGTGCCAGCAGCTTAGGCACAACACAAACAACTAATGAAAAACTGTTTTTT
>-|TRBV5-6|TRBJ2-7|15|TRBD2
CASSPTSGNVYEQYF
TGTGCCAGCAGCCCGACTAGCGGGAATGTCTACGAGCAGTACTTC
>-|TRBV29-1|TRBJ1-5|22|-
CSVEDWRRIWDKKADGNQPQHF
TGCAGCGTTGAGGATTGGAGAAGAATTTGGGACAAGAAAGCTGATGGCAATCAGCCCCAGCATTTT
>-|TRBV28|TRBJ1-1|12|-
CASSFYRSEAFF
TGTGCCAGCAGTTTCTACAGGTCTGAAGCTTTCTTT
>-|TRBV7-3|TRBJ2-1|18|TRBD2
CASSSNYLAGGAYNEQFF
TGTGCCAGCAGCTCTAATTATTTAGCGGGAGGCGCCTACAATGAGCAGTTCTTC
>-|TRBV27|TRBJ2-2|13|-
CASSFKHTGELFF
TGTGCCAGCAGTTTCAAGCACACCGGGGAGCTGTTTTTT
>-|TRBV6-4|TRBJ2-6|17|-
CASSDGHEVNGANVLTF
TGTGCCAGCAGTGACGGGCATGAAGTTAACGGCGCCAACGTCCTGACTTTC
>-|TRBV30|TRBJ2-7|14|TRBD1
CAWRTGQGFYEQYF
TGTGCCTGGAGGACCGGACAGGGTTTTTACGAGCAGTACTTC
>-|TRBV29-1|TRBJ2-3|10|-
CSVVADTQYF
TGCAGCGTTGTAGCAGATACGCAGTATTTT
>-|TRBV28|TRBJ1-5|14|-
CAGRREEDGQPQHF
TGTGCCGGACGGAGGGAGGAGGATGGTCAGCCCCAGCATTTT
>once|TRBV2|TRBJ1-2|13|-
CARRLQGYYGYTF
TGTGCCAGAAGATTACAGGGTTACTATGGCTACACCTTC
>-|TRBV7-8|TRBJ1-1|13|-
CASSLGLDPGAFF
TGTGCCAGCAGCTTAGGTCTGGACCCAGGGGCTTTCTTT
>-|TRBV9|TRBJ1-3|18|TRBD1
CASSVSRDRGRSGNTIYF
TGTGCCAGCAGCGTGAGCCGGGACAGGGGAAGAAGTGGAAACACCATATATTTT
>-|TRBV5-6|TRBJ2-3|19|TRBD2
CASSLYYQRLAGGFDTQYF
TGTGCCAGCAGCTTGTACTACCAGAGACTAGCGGGAGGTTTTGATACGCAGTATTTT
>-|TRBV6-5|TRBJ2-5|15|TRBD2
CASSNSGGAGETQYF
TGTGCCAGCAGCAATAGCGGGGGGGCGGGGGAGACCCAGTACTTC
>few|TRBV6-6|TRBJ1-5|11|-
CASSGNQPQHF
TGTGCCAGCTCAGGGAATCAGCCCCAGCATTTT
>-|TRBV27|TRBJ1-2|16|-
CASSTLPTDSNYGYTF
TGTGCCAGCAGTACTTTACCGACAGACAGTAACTATGGCTACACCTTC
>few|TRBV4-1|TRBJ1-4|14|-
CASSQSPSGEKLFF
TGCGCCAGCAGCCAATCCCCCTCGGGTGAAAAACTGTTTTTT
>-|TRBV15|TRBJ1-4|16|TRBD1
CATSRGSTGGWEKLFF
TGTGCCACCAGCAGAGGGTCCACAGGGGGCTGGGAAAAACTGTTTTTT
>-|TRBV10-3|TRBJ1-1|15|TRBD1
CAISDPTGPRTEAFF
TGTGCCATCAGTGACCCGACAGGGCCAAGGACTGAAGCTTTCTTT
>-|TRBV29-1|TRBJ2-2|17|TRBD1
CSAVWGQGQVNTGELFF
TGCAGCGCTGTCTGGGGGCAGGGACAGGTCAACACCGGGGAGCTGTTTTTT
>-|TRBV28|TRBJ2-7|14|-
CASSPHSVGDEQYF
TGTGCCAGCAGTCCCCACAGTGTGGGTGACGAGCAGTACTTC
>few|TRBV7-9|TRBJ1-5|14|TRBD1
CASSGQGANQPQHF
TGTGCCAGCAGCGGACAGGGGGCAAATCAGCCCCAGCATTTT
>-|TRBV7-3|TRBJ1-1|16|-
CASSLRSPTENTEAFF
TGTGCCAGCAGCTTAAGGAGTCCGACAGAAAACACTGAAGCTTTCTTT
>-|TRBV28|TRBJ1-1|14|TRBD1
CASTLGQGNTEAFF
TGTGCCAGCACCCTCGGACAGGGGAACACTGAAGCTTTCTTT
>-|TRBV25-1|TRBJ2-7|16|TRBD1
CASSGQGTGAPYEQYF
TGTGCCAGCAGTGGTCAGGGGACAGGGGCCCCCTACGAGCAGTACTTC
>-|TRBV7-9|TRBJ1-3|13|-
CASSLGTGNTIYF
TGTGCCAGCAGCTTAGGTACTGGAAACACCATATATTTT
>-|TRBV5-6|TRBJ1-3|16|-
CASSSGPGSSGNTIYF
TGTGCCAGCAGCTCTGGTCCGGGAAGCTCTGGAAACACCATATATTTT
>once|TRBV27|TRBJ2-1|14|TRBD2
CASGIGGSNREQFF
TGTGCCAGCGGGATCGGGGGGAGCAATCGTGAGCAGTTCTTC
>-|TRBV27|TRBJ2-1|13|TRBD1
CASGQGIFNEQFF
TGTGCCTCCGGACAGGGTATCTTCAATGAGCAGTTCTTC
>-|TRBV6-6|TRBJ2-7|15|TRBD2
CASSYWRGGSYEQYF
TGTGCCAGCAGTTACTGGCGCGGGGGCTCCTACGAGCAGTACTTC
>-|TRBV5-4|TRBJ2-1|11|-
CASGGVGEQFF
TGTGCCAGCGGAGGGGTTGGTGAGCAGTTCTTC
>-|TRBV6-6|TRBJ1-4|15|-
CASAGFREFNEKLFF
TGTGCCAGCGCGGGGTTCCGGGAATTTAATGAAAAACTGTTTTTT
>-|TRBV7-2|TRBJ1-2|13|TRBD1
CASSLAVTGSLYF
TGTGCCAGCAGCTTAGCTGTGACAGGGTCCCTTTACTTC
>-|TRBV7-2|TRBJ1-2|12|TRBD1
CASSLGQGGYTF
TGTGCCAGCAGCTTAGGACAGGGTGGTTACACCTTC
>-|TRBV7-6|TRBJ2-2|16|-
CASSPETSWVTGELFF
TGTGCCAGCAGCCCAGAGACTAGTTGGGTCACCGGGGAGCTGTTTTTT
>-|TRBV6-6|TRBJ2-6|13|-
CASSLSGANVLTF
TGTGCCAGCAGTTTATCTGGGGCCAACGTCCTGACTTTC
>-|TRBV15|TRBJ2-7|13|-
CATSRTDSYEQYF
TGTGCCACCAGCAGAACGGACAGTTACGAGCAGTACTTC
>-|TRBV18|TRBJ2-7|14|TRBD1
CASSPGTAIYEQYF
TGTGCCAGCTCACCCGGGACAGCAATCTACGAGCAGTACTTC
>-|TRBV28|TRBJ2-3|15|-
CASTLTSIVTDTQYF
TGTGCCAGCACCCTGACTAGTATAGTCACAGATACGCAGTATTTT
>-|TRBV4-1|TRBJ2-5|17|TRBD2
CASSQAPSGGGPGTQYF
TGCGCCAGCAGCCAAGCTCCTAGCGGGGGGGGCCCGGGGACCCAGTACTTC
>-|TRBV5-3|TRBJ2-1|13|TRBD1
CARGTGPNFGQFF
TGTGCCAGAGGGACAGGGCCTAACTTTGGGCAGTTCTTC
>-|TRBV5-6|TRBJ2-2|15|-
CASRSGNTITGELFF
TGTGCCAGCAGGTCCGGGAACACAATCACCGGGGAGCTGTTTTTT